Many counts were recorded for the clone carrying this T cell receptor (beta chain). Its antigen is unidentified. These data originate in a study of T-cell reconstitution after alpha-beta-depleted transplantation in children. The TCRbeta library was prepared with unique molecular identifiers. MiXCR was run by TCRdb on the PCR reads, yielding one entry per CDR3 protein. The sample includes over 200,000 distinct CDR3 sequences, approximately 8% of them seen just once. Study-level results: Certain patients had high TCRbeta diversity at day 60, and it came from recipient T cells and thymic progenitors that survived. The authors attributed T-cell counts and diversity one year after transplant mostly to newly produced T cells. In patients about two months after transplant, alpha-beta T cells reportedly arose from several hundred expanded graft clones.

Sequencing was performed on PBMCs, mostly from graft donor cells, taken 360 days after TCRalphabeta/CD19-depleted stem cell transplant. This TCR came from a male patient between 2 and 15 years old who had a stem cell transplant for acute myeloid leukemia, so the T cells may come from the graft donor.

CDR3 bases: TGTGCCTGGACTGACAGGTTGAACACCGGGGAGCTGTTTTTT. This gives the protein CAWTDRLNTGELFF. V is TRBV30 and J is TRBJ2-2; TRBD1 might be the D (6 bases). The CDR3 loop spans 14 amino acids. The V end was cut by 4 bases, the J end by 1 base, with 10 bases between. CDR1 is GTSNPN, CDR2 SVGIG, per germline (reference sequence).